The T cell receptor beta chain described here comes from a study of T-cell reconstitution after alpha-beta-depleted transplantation in children. Unique molecular identifiers were incorporated when the TCRbeta library was constructed. TCRdb used MiXCR to reprocess the PCR reads, holding one entry per CDR3 protein. This sample carries 490,000 or so distinct CDR3 sequences, 9.5% to 15% of them seen once, and the ten largest clones take 5% to 6%. The input for sequencing was PBMCs from the stem cell graft donor, taken from the stem cell graft. The sequence came from a human donor who donated a stem cell graft to a child with combined immunodeficiency.

Here the CDR3 DNA reads TGTGCCATCAGTTGGGCTACCAATCAGCCCCAGCATTTT. Translation gives CAISWATNQPQHF. V gene TRBV10-3 combines with J gene TRBJ1-5; D call uncertain. The CDR3 is 13 residues long. Germline CDR1 reads ENHRY; CDR2 reads SYGVKD. The V end was cut by 5 bases, the J end by 3 bases, with 8 bases between.